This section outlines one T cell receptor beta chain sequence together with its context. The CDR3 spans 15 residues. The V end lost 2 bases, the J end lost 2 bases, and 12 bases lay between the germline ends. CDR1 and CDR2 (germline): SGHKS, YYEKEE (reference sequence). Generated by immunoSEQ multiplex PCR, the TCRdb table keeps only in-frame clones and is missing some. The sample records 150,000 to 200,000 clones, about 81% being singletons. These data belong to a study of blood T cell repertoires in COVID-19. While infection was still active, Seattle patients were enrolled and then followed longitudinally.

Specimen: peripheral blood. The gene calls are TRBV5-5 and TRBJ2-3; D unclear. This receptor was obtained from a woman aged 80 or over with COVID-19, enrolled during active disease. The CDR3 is CASSLSGHATDTQYF. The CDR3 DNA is TGTGCCAGCAGCTTATCCGGTCATGCCACAGATACGCAGTATTTT. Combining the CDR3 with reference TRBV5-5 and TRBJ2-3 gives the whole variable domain DAGVTQSPTHLIKTRGQQVTLRCSPISGHKSVSWYQQVLGQGPQFIFQYYEKEERGRGNFPDRFSARQFPNYSSELNVNALLLGDSALYLCASSLSGHATDTQYFGPGTRLTVL.